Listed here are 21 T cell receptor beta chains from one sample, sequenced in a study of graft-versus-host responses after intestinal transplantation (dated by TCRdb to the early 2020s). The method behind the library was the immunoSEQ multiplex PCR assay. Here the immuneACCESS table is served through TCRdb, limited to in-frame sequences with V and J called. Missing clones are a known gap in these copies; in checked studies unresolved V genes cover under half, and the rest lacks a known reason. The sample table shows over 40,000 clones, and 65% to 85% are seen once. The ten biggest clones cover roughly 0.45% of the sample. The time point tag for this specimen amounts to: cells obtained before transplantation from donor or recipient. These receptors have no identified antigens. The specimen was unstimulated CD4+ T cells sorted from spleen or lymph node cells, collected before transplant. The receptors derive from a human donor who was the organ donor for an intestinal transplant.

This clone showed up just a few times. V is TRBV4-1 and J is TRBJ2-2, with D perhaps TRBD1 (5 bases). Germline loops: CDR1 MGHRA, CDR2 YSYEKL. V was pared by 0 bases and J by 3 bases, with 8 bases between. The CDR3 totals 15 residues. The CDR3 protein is CASSQEGQHTGELFF. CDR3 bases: TGCGCCAGCAGCCAAGAGGGGCAGCACACCGGGGAGCTGTTTTTT.

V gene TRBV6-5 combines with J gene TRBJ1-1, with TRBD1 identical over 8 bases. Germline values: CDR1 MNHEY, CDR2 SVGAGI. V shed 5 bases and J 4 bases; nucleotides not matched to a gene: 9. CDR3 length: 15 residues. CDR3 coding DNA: TGTGCCAGCAGTCCGGACAGGGCGTGGGGCACTGAAGCTTTCTTT. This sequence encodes CASSPDRAWGTEAFF.

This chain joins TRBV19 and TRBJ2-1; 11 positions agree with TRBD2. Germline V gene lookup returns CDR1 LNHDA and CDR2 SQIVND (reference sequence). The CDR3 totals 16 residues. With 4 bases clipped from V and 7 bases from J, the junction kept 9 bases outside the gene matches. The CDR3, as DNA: TGTGCCAGTAGTACCCCCCTAGCGGGAGGAGGAAATGAGCAGTTCTTC. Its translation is CASSTPLAGGGNEQFF. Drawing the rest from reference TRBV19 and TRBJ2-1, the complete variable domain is DGGITQSPKYLFRKEGQNVTLSCEQNLNHDAMYWYRQDPGQGLRLIYYSQIVNDFQKGDIAEGYSVSREKKESFPLTVTSAQKNPTAFYLCASSTPLAGGGNEQFFGPGTRLTVL.

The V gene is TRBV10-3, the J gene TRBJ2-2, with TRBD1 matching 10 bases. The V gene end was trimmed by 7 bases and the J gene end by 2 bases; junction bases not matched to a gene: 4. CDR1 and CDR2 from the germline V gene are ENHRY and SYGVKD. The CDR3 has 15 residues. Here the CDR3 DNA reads TGTGCCATCAAAGGGACAGGGGTAAACACCGGGGAGCTGTTTTTT. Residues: CAIKGTGVNTGELFF.

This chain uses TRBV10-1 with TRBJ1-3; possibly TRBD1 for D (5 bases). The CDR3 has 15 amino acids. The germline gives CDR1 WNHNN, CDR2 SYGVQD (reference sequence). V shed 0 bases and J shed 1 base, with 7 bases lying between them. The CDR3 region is CASSESEGSGNTIYF. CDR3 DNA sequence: TGCGCCAGCAGTGAGTCGGAGGGGTCTGGAAACACCATATATTTT.

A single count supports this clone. The CDR3 reads CASSVASGEPTDTQYF. CDR3 DNA sequence: TGCGCCAGCAGCGTAGCTTCGGGAGAGCCCACAGATACGCAGTATTTT. The chain uses TRBV5-1 and TRBJ2-3; TRBD2 is a possible D gene (6 bases). Germline loops: CDR1 SGHRS, CDR2 YFSETQ. The CDR3 consists of 16 residues. Trimming pared 4 bases from V and 2 bases from J, leaving 17 bases between.

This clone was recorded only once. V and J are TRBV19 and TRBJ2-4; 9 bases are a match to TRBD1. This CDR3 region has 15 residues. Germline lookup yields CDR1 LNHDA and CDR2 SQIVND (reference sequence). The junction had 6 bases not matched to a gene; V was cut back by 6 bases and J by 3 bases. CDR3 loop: CASRAGQGGKNIQYF. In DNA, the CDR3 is TGTGCCAGTAGGGCGGGACAGGGAGGCAAAAACATTCAGTACTTC.

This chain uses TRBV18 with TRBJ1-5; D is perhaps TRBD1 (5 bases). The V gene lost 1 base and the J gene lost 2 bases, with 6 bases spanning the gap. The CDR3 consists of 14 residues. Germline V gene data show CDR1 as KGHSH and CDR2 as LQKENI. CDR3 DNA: TGTGCCAGCTCACCACAACAGGGCAATCAGCCCCAGCATTTT. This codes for CASSPQQGNQPQHF.

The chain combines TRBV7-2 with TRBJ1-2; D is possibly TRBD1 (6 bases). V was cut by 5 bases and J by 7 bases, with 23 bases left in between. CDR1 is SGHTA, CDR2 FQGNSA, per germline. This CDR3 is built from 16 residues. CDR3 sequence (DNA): TGTGCCAGCAGCGTTCGACAGGTTTCTCTTTCTGTTGGCTACACCTTC. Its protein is CASSVRQVSLSVGYTF.

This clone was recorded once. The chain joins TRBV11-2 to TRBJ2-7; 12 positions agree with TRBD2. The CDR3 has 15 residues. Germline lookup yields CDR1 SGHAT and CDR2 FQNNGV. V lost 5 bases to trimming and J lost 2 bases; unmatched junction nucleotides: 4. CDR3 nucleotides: TGTGCCAGCAGCCTGCGACTAGCGGGAGCCTACGAGCAGTACTTC. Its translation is CASSLRLAGAYEQYF. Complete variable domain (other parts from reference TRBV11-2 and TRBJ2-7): EAGVAQSPRYKIIEKRQSVAFWCNPISGHATLYWYQQILGQGPKLLIQFQNNGVVDDSQLPKDRFSAERLKGVDSTLKIQPAKLEDSAVYLCASSLRLAGAYEQYFGPGTRLTVT.

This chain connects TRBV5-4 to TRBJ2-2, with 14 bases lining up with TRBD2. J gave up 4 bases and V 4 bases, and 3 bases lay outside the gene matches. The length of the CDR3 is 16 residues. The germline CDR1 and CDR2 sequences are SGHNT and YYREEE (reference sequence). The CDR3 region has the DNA TGTGCCAGCAGCGGACTAGCGGGAGGTGGCACCGGGGAGCTGTTTTTT. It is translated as CASSGLAGGGTGELFF.

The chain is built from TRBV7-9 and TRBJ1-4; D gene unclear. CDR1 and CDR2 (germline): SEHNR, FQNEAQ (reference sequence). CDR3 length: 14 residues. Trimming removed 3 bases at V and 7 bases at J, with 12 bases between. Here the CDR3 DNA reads TGTGCCAGCAGCTTTGAGGCTACGCGTGAAAAACTGTTTTTT. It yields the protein CASSFEATREKLFF.

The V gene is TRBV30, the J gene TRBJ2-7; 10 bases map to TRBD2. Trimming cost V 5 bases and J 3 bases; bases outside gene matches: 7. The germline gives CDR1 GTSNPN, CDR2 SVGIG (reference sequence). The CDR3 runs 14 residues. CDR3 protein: CAWRSGGRVYEQYF. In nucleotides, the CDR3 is TGTGCCTGGCGTAGCGGGGGGCGAGTCTACGAGCAGTACTTC. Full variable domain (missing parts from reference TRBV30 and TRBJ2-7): SQTIHQWPATLVQPVGSPLSLECTVEGTSNPNLYWYRQAAGRGLQLLFYSVGIGQISSEVPQNLSASRPQDRQFILSSKKLLLSDSGFYLCAWRSGGRVYEQYFGPGTRLTVT.

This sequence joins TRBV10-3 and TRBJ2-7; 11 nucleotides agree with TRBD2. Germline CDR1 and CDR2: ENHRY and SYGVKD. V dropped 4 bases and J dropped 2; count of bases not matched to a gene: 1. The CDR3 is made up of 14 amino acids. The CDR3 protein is CAISGSGGAYEQYF. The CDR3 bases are TGTGCCATCAGTGGTAGCGGGGGGGCCTACGAGCAGTACTTC.

The CDR3 loop is CASSLLAGYQETQYF. The CDR3 bases are TGTGCCAGCAGCTTACTAGCGGGGTACCAAGAGACCCAGTACTTC. The chain has TRBV7-9 and TRBJ2-5; 9 nucleotides align to TRBD2. The ends lost 2 bases at V and 0 bases at J; junction bases unmatched: 1. The CDR3 has 15 residues. The V gene's germline CDR1 is SEHNR and CDR2 FQNEAQ (reference sequence).

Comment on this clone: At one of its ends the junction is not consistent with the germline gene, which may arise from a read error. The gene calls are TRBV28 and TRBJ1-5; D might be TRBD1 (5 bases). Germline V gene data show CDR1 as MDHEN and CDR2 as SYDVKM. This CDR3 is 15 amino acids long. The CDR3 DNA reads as TGTGCCACCAGTACGCCCACAGGTCGGAAGCAGCCCCAGCATTTT. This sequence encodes CATSTPTGRKQPQHF.

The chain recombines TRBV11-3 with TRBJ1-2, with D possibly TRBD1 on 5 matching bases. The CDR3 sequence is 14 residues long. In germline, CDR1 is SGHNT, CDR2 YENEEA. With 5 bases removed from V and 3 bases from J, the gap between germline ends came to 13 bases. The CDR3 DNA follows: TGTGCCAGCAGCCCGGGACCTGGTTACTATGGCTACACCTTC. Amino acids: CASSPGPGYYGYTF.

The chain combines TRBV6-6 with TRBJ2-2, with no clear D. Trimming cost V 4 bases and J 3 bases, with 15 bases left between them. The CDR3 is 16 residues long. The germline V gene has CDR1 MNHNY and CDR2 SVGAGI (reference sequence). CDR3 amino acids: CASSSTPPAHTGELFF. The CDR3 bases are TGTGCCAGCAGTTCTACACCCCCAGCGCACACCGGGGAGCTGTTTTTT.

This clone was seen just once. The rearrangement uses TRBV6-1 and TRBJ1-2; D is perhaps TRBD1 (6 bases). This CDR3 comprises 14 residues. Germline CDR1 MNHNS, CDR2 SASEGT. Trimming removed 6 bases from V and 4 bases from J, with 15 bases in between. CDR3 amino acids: CASRPLRGIYGYTF. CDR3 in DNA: TGTGCCAGCAGACCTCTCAGGGGAATCTATGGCTACACCTTC.

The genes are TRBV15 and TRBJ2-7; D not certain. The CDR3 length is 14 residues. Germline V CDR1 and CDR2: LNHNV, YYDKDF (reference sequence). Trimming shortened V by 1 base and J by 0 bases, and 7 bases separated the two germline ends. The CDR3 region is CATSRGPSSYEQYF. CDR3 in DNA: TGTGCCACCAGCAGAGGTCCAAGCTCCTACGAGCAGTACTTC.

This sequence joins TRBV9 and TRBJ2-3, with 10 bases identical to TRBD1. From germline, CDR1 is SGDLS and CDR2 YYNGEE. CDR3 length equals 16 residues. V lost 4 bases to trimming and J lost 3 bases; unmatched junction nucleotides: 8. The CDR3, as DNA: TGTGCCAGCAGCATAGGACAGGGGGGGAATACAGATACGCAGTATTTT. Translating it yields CASSIGQGGNTDTQYF.